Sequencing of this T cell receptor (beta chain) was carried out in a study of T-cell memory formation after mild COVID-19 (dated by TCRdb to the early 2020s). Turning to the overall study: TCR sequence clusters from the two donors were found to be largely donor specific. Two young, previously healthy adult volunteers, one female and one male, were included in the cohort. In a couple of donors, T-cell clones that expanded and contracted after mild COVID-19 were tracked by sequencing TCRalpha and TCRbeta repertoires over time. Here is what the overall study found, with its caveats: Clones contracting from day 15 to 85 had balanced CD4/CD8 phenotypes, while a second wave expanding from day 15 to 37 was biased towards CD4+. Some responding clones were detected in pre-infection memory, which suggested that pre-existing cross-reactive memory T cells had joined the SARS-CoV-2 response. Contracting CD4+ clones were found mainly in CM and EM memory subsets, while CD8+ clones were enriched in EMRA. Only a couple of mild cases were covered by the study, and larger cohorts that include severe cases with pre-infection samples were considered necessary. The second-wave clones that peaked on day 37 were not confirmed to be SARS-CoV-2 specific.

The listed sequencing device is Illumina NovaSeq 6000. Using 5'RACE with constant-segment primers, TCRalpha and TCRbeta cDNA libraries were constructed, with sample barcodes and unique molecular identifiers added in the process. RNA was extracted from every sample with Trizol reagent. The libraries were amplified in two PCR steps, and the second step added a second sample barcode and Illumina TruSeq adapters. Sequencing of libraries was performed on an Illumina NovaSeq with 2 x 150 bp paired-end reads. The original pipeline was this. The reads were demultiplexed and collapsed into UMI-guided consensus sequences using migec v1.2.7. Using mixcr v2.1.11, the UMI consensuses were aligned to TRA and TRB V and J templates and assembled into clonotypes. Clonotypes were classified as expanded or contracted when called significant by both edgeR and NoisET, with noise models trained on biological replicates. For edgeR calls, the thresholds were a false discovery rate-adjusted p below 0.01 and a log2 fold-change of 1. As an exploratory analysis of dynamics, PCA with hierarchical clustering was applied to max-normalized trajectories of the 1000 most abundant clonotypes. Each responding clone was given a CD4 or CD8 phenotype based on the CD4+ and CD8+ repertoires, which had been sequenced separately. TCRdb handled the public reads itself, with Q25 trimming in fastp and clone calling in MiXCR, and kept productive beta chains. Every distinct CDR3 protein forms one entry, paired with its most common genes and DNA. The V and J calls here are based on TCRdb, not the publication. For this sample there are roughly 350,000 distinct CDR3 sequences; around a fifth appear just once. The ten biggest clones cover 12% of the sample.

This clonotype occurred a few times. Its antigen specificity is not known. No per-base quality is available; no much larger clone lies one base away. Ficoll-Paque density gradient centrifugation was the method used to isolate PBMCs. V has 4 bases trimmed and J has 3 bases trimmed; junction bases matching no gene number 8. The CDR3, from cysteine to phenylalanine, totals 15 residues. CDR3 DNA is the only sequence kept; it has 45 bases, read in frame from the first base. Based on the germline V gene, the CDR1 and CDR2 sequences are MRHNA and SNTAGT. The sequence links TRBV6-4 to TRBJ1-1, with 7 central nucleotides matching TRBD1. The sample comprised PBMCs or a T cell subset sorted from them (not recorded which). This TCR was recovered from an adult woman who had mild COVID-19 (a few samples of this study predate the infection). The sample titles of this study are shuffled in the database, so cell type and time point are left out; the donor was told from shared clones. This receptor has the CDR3 CASSVPQGDDTEAFF. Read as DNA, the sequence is TGTGCCAGCAGTGTTCCTCAGGGGGATGACACTGAAGCTTTCTTT.